The 25 T cell receptor beta chains in this list originate from one sample, sequenced in a study of CD8 T cells in Susac syndrome. A quantity of about 0.45 to 1 ug RNA underwent reverse transcription using random hexamers. TCRdb processed the immunoSEQ multiplex PCR reads anew with MiXCR; each CDR3 protein has one entry. Counted here are about 180,000 distinct CDR3 sequences, approximately 95% occurring once; the ten biggest clones make up about 0.15%. Sequenced: CD8+ T cells from PBMCs. Receptors originate from a human donor with multiple sclerosis.

The chain employs TRBV5-4 and TRBJ1-5, with D maybe TRBD1 (5 bases). V shed 1 base and J shed 2 bases, with 16 bases lying between them. CDR3 length equals 17 residues. Germline-derived CDR1 and CDR2 are SGHNT and YYREEE (reference sequence). The CDR3 DNA is TGTGCCAGCAGCTTGTGGGGCCAGGCCAAGGGCAATCAGCCCCAGCATTTT. Translation: CASSLWGQAKGNQPQHF.

The CDR3 here is CASSQGASGVYEQYF. The CDR3 coding sequence is TGTGCCAGCAGCCAAGGTGCTAGCGGGGTGTACGAGCAGTACTTC. The V and J genes are TRBV3-1 and TRBJ2-7, with 9 bases lining up with TRBD2. Germline CDR1 LGHDT, CDR2 YNNKEL (reference sequence). Losses at the gene ends were 1 base for V and 4 bases for J; bases not matched to a gene: 5. The CDR3 runs 15 residues.

This chain connects TRBV3-1 to TRBJ2-1; no definite D call. The CDR3 contains 13 residues. The ends were cut back, 3 bases at V and 4 bases at J, with 7 bases in the middle. Looked up from germline, CDR1 is LGHDT and CDR2 is YNNKEL (reference sequence). DNA of the CDR3: TGTGCCAGCAGCCACGGCGATTACAATGAGCAGTTCTTC. Its protein product is CASSHGDYNEQFF.

This chain uses TRBV12-3 or TRBV12-4 with TRBJ2-7; 8 bases match TRBD1. The ends lost 4 bases at V and 3 bases at J; junction bases unmatched: 5. The CDR3 is 14 amino acids. The CDR3 DNA follows: TGTGCCAGCAGTTATGGACAGGGTGGCTACGAGCAGTACTTC. It codes for CASSYGQGGYEQYF.

V gene TRBV29-1 combines with J gene TRBJ1-2, with 7 bases aligning to TRBD1. V was pared by 7 bases and J by 6 bases, with 17 bases of the junction left unmatched. CDR3 length: 15 residues. Germline values: CDR1 SQVTM, CDR2 ANQGSEA. For the CDR3, the DNA is TGCAGCGCCGAGCCGAGGACAGGTATTTTTGATGGCTACACCTTC. Amino acid sequence: CSAEPRTGIFDGYTF.

V gene TRBV7-9 combines with J gene TRBJ1-2; TRBD1 matches at 9 bases. The CDR3 spans 15 residues. Trimming cost V 1 base and J 8 bases; bases outside gene matches: 8. Germline V gene lookup returns CDR1 SEHNR and CDR2 FQNEAQ (reference sequence). The CDR3 DNA reads as TGTGCCAGCAGCTTAGGCCCGGGGACAGGGAGCGGCTACACCTTC. It codes for CASSLGPGTGSGYTF.

This CDR3 is CSAWGSAGTDNEQFF. In nucleotides, the CDR3 is TGCAGTGCTTGGGGGTCAGCGGGGACAGACAATGAGCAGTTCTTC. The gene calls are TRBV20-1 and TRBJ2-1, with D perhaps matching TRBD1 or TRBD2 (7 bases each). The CDR3 spans 15 residues. V lost 5 bases, J lost 5 bases, and 19 bases lay in between. CDR1 is DFQATT, CDR2 SNEGSKA, per germline (reference sequence).

The chain recombines TRBV27 with TRBJ1-2; the D gene is possibly TRBD1 (5 bases). The CDR3 is made up of 14 amino acids. Germline V gives CDR1 MNHEY, CDR2 SMNVEV (reference sequence). V was clipped by 3 bases and J by 5 bases, with 13 bases between them. CDR3 DNA sequence: TGTGCCAGCAGTTTTAACCGGGACTCATATGGCTACACCTTC. This gives the protein CASSFNRDSYGYTF.

This chain joins TRBV13 and TRBJ2-7; TRBD2 matches 8 bases. The CDR3 runs 14 residues. The junction had 4 bases not matched to a gene; V was cut back by 3 bases and J by 3 bases. In germline, CDR1 is PRHDT, CDR2 FYEKMQ (reference sequence). The CDR3 sequence: CASSFSGDYYEQYF. The CDR3 nucleotides read TGTGCCAGCAGCTTTAGCGGGGACTACTACGAGCAGTACTTC.

This chain uses TRBV27 with TRBJ2-3; D gene ambiguous. V was clipped by 1 base and J by 2 bases, with 10 bases between them. Looked up from germline, CDR1 is MNHEY and CDR2 is SMNVEV (reference sequence). The CDR3 runs to 15 residues. This chain's CDR3 is CASSLLRQVTDTQYF. CDR3 coding DNA: TGTGCCAGCAGTTTATTAAGGCAGGTCACAGATACGCAGTATTTT.

The gene calls are TRBV2 and TRBJ2-7; D might be TRBD1 or TRBD2, each matching 5 bases. The CDR3 sequence is 12 residues long. V lost 8 bases, J lost 3 bases, and 11 bases lay in between. Germline CDR1 SNHLY, CDR2 FYNNEI. Here the CDR3 reads CASDGAHYEQYF. The CDR3 DNA sequence: TGTGCCAGCGACGGGGCCCACTACGAGCAGTACTTC.

The chain joins TRBV11-2 to TRBJ2-5; maybe TRBD1 (6 bases). Deletions cut 1 base from V and 3 bases from J, with 9 bases between. CDR1 is SGHAT, CDR2 FQNNGV, per germline. There are 14 residues in the CDR3. This CDR3 is CASSLVSGEETQYF. CDR3 sequence (DNA): TGTGCCAGCAGCTTAGTATCAGGGGAAGAGACCCAGTACTTC.

This clonotype was seen only a few times. The CDR3 sequence is CASSGEGGDYGYTF. The DNA of the CDR3 is TGTGCCAGCTCAGGGGAGGGGGGGGACTATGGCTACACCTTC. The chain combines TRBV27 with TRBJ1-2; maybe TRBD1 (6 bases). Germline values: CDR1 MNHEY, CDR2 SMNVEV (reference sequence). The CDR3 has 14 residues. V was cut by 8 bases and J by 3 bases, with 16 bases left in between.

The chain has TRBV3-1 and TRBJ2-1; D call uncertain. The germline CDR1 and CDR2 sequences are LGHDT and YNNKEL (reference sequence). The CDR3 loop spans 15 amino acids. Trimming cost V 4 bases and J 0 bases, with 10 bases left between them. The CDR3 DNA reads TGTGCCAGCAGCCCTACAGAAGCCTCCTACAATGAGCAGTTCTTC. Residues: CASSPTEASYNEQFF.

This chain uses TRBV7-2 with TRBJ2-1, with D uncertain. Germline CDR1 and CDR2: SGHTA and FQGNSA. The V end was cut by 0 bases, the J end by 5 bases, with 8 bases between. The CDR3 runs to 14 residues. The CDR3 here is CASSLAGLHNEQFF. CDR3 nucleotide sequence: TGTGCCAGCAGCTTAGCAGGGCTGCACAATGAGCAGTTCTTC.

This chain connects TRBV20-1 to TRBJ1-2; a weak D match, TRBD1 (6 bases). Germline CDR1 DFQATT, CDR2 SNEGSKA (reference sequence). V was clipped by 6 bases and J by 0 bases, with 17 bases between them. This CDR3 contains 15 residues. CDR3 nucleotide sequence: TGCAGTGCCCTTCCAAACAGGGCGCCTAACTATGGCTACACCTTC. This gives the protein CSALPNRAPNYGYTF.

This chain links TRBV30 with TRBJ2-1; perhaps TRBD2 as D (6 bases). The CDR3 has 14 amino acids. V lost 4 bases, J lost 2 bases, and 12 bases lay in between. From germline, CDR1 is GTSNPN and CDR2 SVGIG (reference sequence). CDR3 sequence (DNA): TGTGCCTGGAACTTTGCGGGAACCTACAATGAGCAGTTCTTC. Translated: CAWNFAGTYNEQFF.

This sequence joins TRBV20-1 and TRBJ1-2, with 7 positions matching TRBD1. V shed 3 bases and J 0 bases; nucleotides not matched to a gene: 4. The germline CDR1 and CDR2 sequences are DFQATT and SNEGSKA (reference sequence). The CDR3 is 14 residues long. The CDR3 sequence: CSARGTDSNYGYTF. The CDR3 nucleotides read TGCAGTGCTAGGGGGACAGACTCTAACTATGGCTACACCTTC.

This chain connects TRBV3-1 to TRBJ2-1; 7 positions agree with TRBD2. The CDR3 covers 15 residues. V dropped 0 bases and J dropped 6; count of bases not matched to a gene: 5. Germline assignment: CDR1 LGHDT and CDR2 YNNKEL (reference sequence). The CDR3 bases are TGTGCCAGCAGCCAAGAAGCGGGACGGATCAATGAGCAGTTCTTC. Translating it yields CASSQEAGRINEQFF.

The V gene is TRBV3-1, the J gene TRBJ2-1; D gene ambiguous. Deletions cut 4 bases from V and 9 bases from J, with 7 bases between. The CDR3 totals 11 residues. Germline CDR1 and CDR2: LGHDT and YNNKEL (reference sequence). The CDR3 sequence is CASSRGTEQFF. The DNA of the CDR3 is TGTGCCAGCAGCCGTGGCACTGAGCAGTTCTTC.

The chain links TRBV28 to TRBJ1-1; 7 bases are shared with TRBD1. In germline, CDR1 is MDHEN, CDR2 SYDVKM. The CDR3 is 14 amino acids. V lost 5 bases to trimming and J lost 4 bases; unmatched junction nucleotides: 7. CDR3: CASSAYRGGTEAFF. The CDR3 bases are TGTGCCAGCAGTGCCTACAGGGGCGGCACTGAAGCTTTCTTT.

This chain joins TRBV3-1 and TRBJ2-7; 11 bases fit TRBD2. The CDR3 is 15 amino acids. With V trimmed by 4 bases and J by 3 bases, 5 bases remained unmatched. The germline gives CDR1 LGHDT, CDR2 YNNKEL (reference sequence). CDR3 sequence (DNA): TGTGCCAGCAGCCCTTCGGGACTAGCGGTCTACGAGCAGTACTTC. Its protein product is CASSPSGLAVYEQYF.

The J gene is TRBJ1-2, the V gene TRBV5-1; 8 nucleotides line up with TRBD1. J gave up 7 bases and V 5 bases, and 10 bases lay outside the gene matches. The CDR3 length is 14 residues. CDR1 SGHRS and CDR2 YFSETQ come from the germline V gene. CDR3 coding DNA: TGCGCCAGCAGTTCTACCTCAGGGGGCGGTGGCTACACCTTC. It specifies CASSSTSGGGGYTF.

The V call is TRBV27, the J call TRBJ2-7; 7 bases line up with TRBD1. This CDR3 contains 17 residues. Germline CDR1 MNHEY, CDR2 SMNVEV (reference sequence). After removal of 5 bases from V and 4 bases from J, the junction contained 17 bases not matched to a gene. The CDR3 is CASSRASTQGRSYEQYF. In DNA form, the CDR3 reads TGTGCCAGCAGTAGGGCCTCCACACAGGGGCGTTCGTACGAGCAGTACTTC.

This chain links TRBV27 with TRBJ1-1; tentatively, D is TRBD1 (5 bases). Trimming took 3 bases from V and 4 from J, leaving 9 bases between them. Germline CDR1 is MNHEY and CDR2 is SMNVEV (reference sequence). The CDR3 length is 13 residues. The CDR3 coding sequence is TGTGCCAGCAGTTTTATTAGGGGCACTGAAGCTTTCTTT. Its protein is CASSFIRGTEAFF.